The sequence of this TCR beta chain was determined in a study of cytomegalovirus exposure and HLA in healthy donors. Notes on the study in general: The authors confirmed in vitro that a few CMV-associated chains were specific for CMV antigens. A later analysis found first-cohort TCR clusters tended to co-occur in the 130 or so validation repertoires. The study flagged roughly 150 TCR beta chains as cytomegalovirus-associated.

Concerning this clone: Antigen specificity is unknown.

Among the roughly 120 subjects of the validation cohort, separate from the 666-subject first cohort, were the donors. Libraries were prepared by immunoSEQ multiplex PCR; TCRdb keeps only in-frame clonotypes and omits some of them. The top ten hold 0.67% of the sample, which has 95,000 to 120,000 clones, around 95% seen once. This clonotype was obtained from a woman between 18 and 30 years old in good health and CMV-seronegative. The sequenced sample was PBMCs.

The CDR3 is CATSRDGWGTSPGYTF. As DNA, the CDR3 is TGTGCCACCAGCAGAGATGGGTGGGGCACCTCACCTGGCTACACCTTC. The chain uses TRBV15 and TRBJ1-2; possibly TRBD1 for D (5 bases). CDR3 size: 16 residues. The germline CDR1 and CDR2 sequences are LNHNV and YYDKDF (reference sequence). V lost 0 bases to trimming and J lost 7 bases, with 18 bases between them.